This entry describes one TCR beta chain. The PCR was carried out with 60 Vbeta primers and 13 Jbeta primers. This table comes from immunoSEQ multiplex PCR, and its TCRdb copy is limited to in-frame clones, with some not included. The profile shows 150,000 or so clones, nearly 80% of them singletons. V dropped 4 bases and J dropped 4 bases, with 5 bases sitting between them. Germline loops: CDR1 SNHLY, CDR2 FYNNEI. The CDR3 has 11 residues. These data originate in a study of cytomegalovirus exposure and HLA in healthy donors. This sequence was found in a man younger than 45 in good health and CMV-seropositive. This rearrangement joins TRBV2 to TRBJ2-7; D call uncertain. Sequencing was performed on PBMCs. CDR3 amino acids: CASSVKYEQYF. CDR3 DNA sequence: TGTGCCAGCAGTGTAAAATACGAGCAGTACTTC.